Many counts were recorded for the clone carrying this T cell receptor (beta chain). Its antigen is not known. TCR beta CDR3 regions were amplified from RNA. First-round RT-PCR with HTBI primers amplified the TCR CDR3 region. TCRdb processed the multiplex PCR reads anew with MiXCR; each CDR3 protein has one entry. Here the sample spans some 720,000 distinct CDR3 sequences, about 15% being singletons. CDR1 and CDR2 (germline): SGHTA, FQGNSA. Trimming cost V 5 bases and J 6 bases; bases outside gene matches: 8. This CDR3 spans 14 amino acids. The source of the sample is a study of T cells in Graves' hyperthyroidism and ophthalmopathy. General observations from the study: Most clonotypes expanded in the thyroid (above 0.001) were also present in blood.

Uncontrolled infection, other autoimmune disease, pregnancy and lactation each barred patients from inclusion. Diagnosing involved the use of clinical symptoms, serum thyroxine and TRAb, thyroid ultrasound and orbital computed tomography. The TCR originated in a man aged 18 to 35 with Graves' hyperthyroidism. This rearrangement joins TRBV7-2 to TRBJ2-7; TRBD2 agrees at 9 bases. The sample comprised blood. The CDR3 region has the DNA TGTGCCAGCAGCGTTAGCGGGAGTAGGTCCGAGCAGTACTTC. Translation: CASSVSGSRSEQYF.